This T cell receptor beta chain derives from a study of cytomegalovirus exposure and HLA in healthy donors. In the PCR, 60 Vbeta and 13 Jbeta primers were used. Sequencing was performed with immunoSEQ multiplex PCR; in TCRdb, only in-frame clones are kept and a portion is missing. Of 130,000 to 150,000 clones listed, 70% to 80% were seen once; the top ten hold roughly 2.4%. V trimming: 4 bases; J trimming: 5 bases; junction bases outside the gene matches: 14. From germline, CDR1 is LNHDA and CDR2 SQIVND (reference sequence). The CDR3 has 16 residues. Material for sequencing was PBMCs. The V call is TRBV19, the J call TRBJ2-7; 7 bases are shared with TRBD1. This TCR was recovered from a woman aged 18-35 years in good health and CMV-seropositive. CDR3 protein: CASSTRQGRVINEQYF. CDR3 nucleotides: TGTGCCAGTAGTACCCGACAGGGTCGCGTTATAAACGAGCAGTACTTC. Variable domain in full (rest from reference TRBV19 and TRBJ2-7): DGGITQSPKYLFRKEGQNVTLSCEQNLNHDAMYWYRQDPGQGLRLIYYSQIVNDFQKGDIAEGYSVSREKKESFPLTVTSAQKNPTAFYLCASSTRQGRVINEQYFGPGTRLTVT.